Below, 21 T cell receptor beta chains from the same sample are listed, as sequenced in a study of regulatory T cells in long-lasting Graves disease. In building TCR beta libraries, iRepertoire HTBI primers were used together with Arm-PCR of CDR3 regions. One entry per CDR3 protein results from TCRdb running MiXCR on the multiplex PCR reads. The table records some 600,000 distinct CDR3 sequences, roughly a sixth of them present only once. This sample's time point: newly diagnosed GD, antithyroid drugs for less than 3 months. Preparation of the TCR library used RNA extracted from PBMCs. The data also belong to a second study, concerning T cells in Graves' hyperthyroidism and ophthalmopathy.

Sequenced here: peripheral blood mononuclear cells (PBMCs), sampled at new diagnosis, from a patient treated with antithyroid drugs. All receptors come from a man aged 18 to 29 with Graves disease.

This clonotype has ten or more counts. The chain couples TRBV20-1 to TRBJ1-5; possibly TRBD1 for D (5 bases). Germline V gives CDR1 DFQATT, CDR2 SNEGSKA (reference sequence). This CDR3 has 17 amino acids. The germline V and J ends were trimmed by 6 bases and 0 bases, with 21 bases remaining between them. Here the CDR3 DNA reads TGCAGTGCGAAGATGCCCGGGGGGGATTATAGCAATCAGCCCCAGCATTTT. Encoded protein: CSAKMPGGDYSNQPQHF.

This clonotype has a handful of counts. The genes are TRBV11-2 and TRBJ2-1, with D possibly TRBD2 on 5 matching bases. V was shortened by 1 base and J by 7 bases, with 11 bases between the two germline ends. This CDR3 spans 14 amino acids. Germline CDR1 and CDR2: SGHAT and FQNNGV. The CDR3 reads CASSLGPRDNEQFF. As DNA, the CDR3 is TGTGCCAGCAGCTTAGGTCCCCGGGATAATGAGCAGTTCTTC.

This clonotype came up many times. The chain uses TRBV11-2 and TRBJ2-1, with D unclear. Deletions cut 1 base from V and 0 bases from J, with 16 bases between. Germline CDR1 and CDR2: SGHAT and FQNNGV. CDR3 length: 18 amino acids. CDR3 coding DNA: TGTGCCAGCAGCTTAGGACTGTTATGGGCGGTCTCCTACAATGAGCAGTTCTTC. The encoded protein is CASSLGLLWAVSYNEQFF.

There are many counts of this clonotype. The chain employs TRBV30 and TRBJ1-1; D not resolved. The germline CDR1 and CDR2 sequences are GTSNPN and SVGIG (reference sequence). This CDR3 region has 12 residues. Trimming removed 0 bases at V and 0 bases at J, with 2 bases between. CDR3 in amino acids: CAWSVMNTEAFF. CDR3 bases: TGTGCCTGGAGTGTCATGAACACTGAAGCTTTCTTT.

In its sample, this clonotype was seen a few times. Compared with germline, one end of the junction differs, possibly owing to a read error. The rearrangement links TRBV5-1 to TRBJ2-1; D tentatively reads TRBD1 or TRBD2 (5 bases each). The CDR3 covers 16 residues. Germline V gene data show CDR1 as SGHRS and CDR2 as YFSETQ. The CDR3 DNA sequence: TGTGCCAGCAGCGCATTTATCGGGACGGTAAACAATGAGCAGTTCTTC. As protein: CASSAFIGTVNNEQFF.

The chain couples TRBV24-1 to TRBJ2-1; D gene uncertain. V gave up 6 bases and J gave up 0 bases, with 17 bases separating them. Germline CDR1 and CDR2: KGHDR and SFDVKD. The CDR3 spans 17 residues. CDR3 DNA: TGTGCCACCAGTAGCACGGGCTACCCTAGCTCCTACAATGAGCAGTTCTTC. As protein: CATSSTGYPSSYNEQFF.

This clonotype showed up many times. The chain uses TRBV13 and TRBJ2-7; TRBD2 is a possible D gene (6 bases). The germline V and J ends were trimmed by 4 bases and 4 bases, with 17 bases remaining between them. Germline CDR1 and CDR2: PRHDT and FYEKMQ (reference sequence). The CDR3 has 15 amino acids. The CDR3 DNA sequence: TGTGCCAGCAGCTCCGACTATGGCGGGAAGTACGAGCAGTACTTC. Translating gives CASSSDYGGKYEQYF.

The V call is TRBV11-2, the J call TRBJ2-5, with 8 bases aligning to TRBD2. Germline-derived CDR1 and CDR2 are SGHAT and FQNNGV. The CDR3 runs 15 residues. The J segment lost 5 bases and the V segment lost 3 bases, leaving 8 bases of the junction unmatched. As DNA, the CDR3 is TGTGCCAGCAGCTTTAGCGGGATGGCCAGGGAGACCCAGTACTTC. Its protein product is CASSFSGMARETQYF.

CDR3 nucleotide sequence: TGTGCCAGCAGCGTAGCTGAGGGTCTCCACGAGCAGTACTTC. It encodes CASSVAEGLHEQYF. This chain uses TRBV9 with TRBJ2-7; the D gene is possibly TRBD2 (5 bases). Trimming left V 0 bases short and J 5 bases short, with 12 bases between. Germline V gene sequence: CDR1 SGDLS, CDR2 YYNGEE. The CDR3 spans 14 residues.

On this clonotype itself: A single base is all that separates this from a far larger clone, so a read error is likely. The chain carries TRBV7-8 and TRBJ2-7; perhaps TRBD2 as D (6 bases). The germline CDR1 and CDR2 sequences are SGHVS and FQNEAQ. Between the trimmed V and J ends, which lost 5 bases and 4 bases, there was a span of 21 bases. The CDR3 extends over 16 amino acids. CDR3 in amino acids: CASSLSLRGGGYEQYF. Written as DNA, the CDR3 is TGTGCCAGCAGCCTCAGCTTAAGGGGCGGAGGGTACGAGCAGTACTTC. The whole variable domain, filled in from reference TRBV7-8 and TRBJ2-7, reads GAGVSQSPRYKVAKRGQDVALRCDPISGHVSLFWYQQALGQGPEFLTYFQNEAQLDKSGLPSDRFFAERPEGSVSTLKIQRTQQEDSAVYLCASSLSLRGGGYEQYFGPGTRLTVT.

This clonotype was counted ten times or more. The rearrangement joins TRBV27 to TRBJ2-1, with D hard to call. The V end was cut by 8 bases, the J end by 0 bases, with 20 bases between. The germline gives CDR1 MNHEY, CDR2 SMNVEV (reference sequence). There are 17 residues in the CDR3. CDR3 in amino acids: CASRSPYSQSSYNEQFF. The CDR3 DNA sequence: TGTGCCAGCCGCTCTCCCTACTCGCAGAGCTCCTACAATGAGCAGTTCTTC.

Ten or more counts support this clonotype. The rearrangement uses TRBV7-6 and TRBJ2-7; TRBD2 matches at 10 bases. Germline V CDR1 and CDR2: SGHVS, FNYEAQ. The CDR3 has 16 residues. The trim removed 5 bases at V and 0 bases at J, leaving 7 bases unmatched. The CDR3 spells CASSLGTSDDSYEQYF. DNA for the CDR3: TGTGCCAGCAGCCTCGGGACTAGCGACGACTCCTACGAGCAGTACTTC.

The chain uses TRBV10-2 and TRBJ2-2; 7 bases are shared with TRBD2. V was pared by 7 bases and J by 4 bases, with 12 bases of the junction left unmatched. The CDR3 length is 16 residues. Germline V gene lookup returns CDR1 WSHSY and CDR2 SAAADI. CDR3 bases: TGCGCCAGCACGTTACGGGGAGGGGTTAGCACCGGGGAGCTGTTTTTT. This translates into CASTLRGGVSTGELFF.

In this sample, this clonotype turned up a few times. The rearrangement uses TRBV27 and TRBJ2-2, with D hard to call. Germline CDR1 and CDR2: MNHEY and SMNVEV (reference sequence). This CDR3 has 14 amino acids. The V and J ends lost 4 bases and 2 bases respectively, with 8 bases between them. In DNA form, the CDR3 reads TGTGCCAGCAGTTCAAACACAAACACCGGGGAGCTGTTTTTT. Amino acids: CASSSNTNTGELFF.

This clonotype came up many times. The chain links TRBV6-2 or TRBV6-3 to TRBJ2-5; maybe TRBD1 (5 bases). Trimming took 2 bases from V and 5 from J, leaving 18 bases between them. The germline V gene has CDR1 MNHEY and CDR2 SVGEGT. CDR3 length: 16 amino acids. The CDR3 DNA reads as TGTGCCAGCAGTTACAACCCTTGGGCAGGGCCGGAGACCCAGTACTTC. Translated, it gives CASSYNPWAGPETQYF.

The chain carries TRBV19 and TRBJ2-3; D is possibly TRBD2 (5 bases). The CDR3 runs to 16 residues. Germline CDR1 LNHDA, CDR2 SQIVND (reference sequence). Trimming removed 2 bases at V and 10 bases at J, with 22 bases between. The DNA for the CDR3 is TGTGCCAGTAGTATATTAGTCTCGGCCCCCCGGGGTGCGCAGTATTTT. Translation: CASSILVSAPRGAQYF.

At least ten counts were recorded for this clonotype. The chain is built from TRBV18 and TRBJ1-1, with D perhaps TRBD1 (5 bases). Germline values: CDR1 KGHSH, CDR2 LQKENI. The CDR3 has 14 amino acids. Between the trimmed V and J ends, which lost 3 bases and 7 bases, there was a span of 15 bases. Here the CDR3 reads CASSPEGTAREAFF. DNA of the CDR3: TGTGCCAGCTCACCCGAAGGGACGGCCCGTGAAGCTTTCTTT. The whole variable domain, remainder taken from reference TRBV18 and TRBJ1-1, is NAGVMQNPRHLVRRRGQEARLRCSPMKGHSHVYWYRQLPEEGLKFMVYLQKENIIDESGMPKERFSAEFPKEGPSILRIQQVVRGDSAAYFCASSPEGTAREAFFGQGTRLTVV.

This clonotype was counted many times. CDR3 in DNA: TGTGCCAGCACCTACGACACAGGGAGGTCAGATACGCAGTATTTT. This translates into CASTYDTGRSDTQYF. The chain combines TRBV3-1 with TRBJ2-3; D may match TRBD1 or TRBD2 (6 bases each). Germline CDR1 LGHDT, CDR2 YNNKEL (reference sequence). The CDR3 totals 15 residues. V was pared by 7 bases and J by 4 bases, with 18 bases between.

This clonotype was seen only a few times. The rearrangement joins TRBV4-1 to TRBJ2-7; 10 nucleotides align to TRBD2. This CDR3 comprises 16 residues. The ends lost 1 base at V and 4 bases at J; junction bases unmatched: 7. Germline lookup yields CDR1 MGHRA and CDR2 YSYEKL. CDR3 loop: CASSQAAGGPLYEQYF. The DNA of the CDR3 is TGCGCCAGCAGCCAAGCAGCGGGAGGGCCTCTATACGAGCAGTACTTC.

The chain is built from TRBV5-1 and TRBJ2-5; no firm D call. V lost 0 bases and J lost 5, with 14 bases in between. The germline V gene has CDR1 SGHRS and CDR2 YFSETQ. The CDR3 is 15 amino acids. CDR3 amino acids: CASSLENRASETQYF. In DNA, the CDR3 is TGCGCCAGCAGCTTGGAGAACCGGGCCTCGGAGACCCAGTACTTC.

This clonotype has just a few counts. CDR3 nucleotide sequence: TGTGCCAGCAGCTACGAGAGGGACAGGGTCCTCGTGGTTCTACCAACTCAACAAGAGACCCAGTACTTC. The encoded protein is CASSYERDRVLVVLPTQQETQYF. The V gene is TRBV5-4, the J gene TRBJ2-7; 9 bases agree with TRBD1. The J call may be mistaken, given a closer DNA end match to TRBJ2-5. The V gene's germline CDR1 is SGHNT and CDR2 YYREEE (reference sequence). This CDR3 region has 23 residues.